This T cell receptor beta chain originates from a study of T cell responses to AZD1222 COVID-19 vaccine (dated by TCRdb to the early 2020s). Broadly, across the study: A total of approximately 240 trial participants underwent TCR sequencing, of whom about 200 received two doses of AZD1222 and 26 received two doses of the MenACWY control vaccine. Trial participants were enrolled into age subgroups of 18-55, 56-69 and 70-plus years, which contained about 150, 27 and 61 TCR-sequenced participants, respectively.

Study-wide findings and limitations: Participants were mostly white British and included more females than males, and it was suggested by the authors that clonal diversity may have been underestimated. Epitopes outside the regions mutated in the B.1.351 and B.1.1.7 variants were reportedly recognized by nearly half of the unique spike-specific TCRs. Because no day 14 peak-response samples were available, repertoires were characterized only after the peak T cell response. A significant rise in spike-specific TCR breadth and depth was observed after two AZD1222 doses relative to day 0 and relative to MenACWY recipients. The vaccine-associated CD4 TCRs covered the entire spike protein, and the dominant responses fell in regions 160-218 and 743-854. Conclusions about previously exposed vaccinees were limited because only 5 or 6 AZD1222 recipients were SARS-CoV-2 seropositive at baseline. In the small 56-69-year group, the increase in depth fell short of significance, most likely because of low power.

The CDR3 regions of human TCRbeta chains were analyzed by immunosequencing. As for the authors' bioinformatics: TCRs in the repertoires were matched against a reference library of SARS-CoV-2-specific TCRs that had been generated with the MIRA antigen-specificity platform. Breadth was defined as the fraction of unique TCRs that were SARS-CoV-2-associated. Depth was defined as the fraction of total T cells that were SARS-CoV-2-associated. Each spike-specific TCR was assigned to its reactive spike region and to a CD4 or CD8 class using the MIRA data. Log10-transformed breadth and depth values were compared by one-way ANOVA with Sidak's multiple comparisons tests. TCRdb carries this immuneACCESS record with in-frame sequences only. Its versions omit some clonotypes, under half of them owing to an unresolved V gene in the studies checked, with the rest unexplained. V and J calls and clone size are given by that table; D and trimming were obtained from the DNA. This sample comprises under 150,000 clones, approximately 88% of them detected only once. 4.5% to 6.5% of the sample comes from the top ten.

Via the germline V gene, CDR1 is MGHDK and CDR2 SYGVNS. Its CDR3 holds 11 amino acids, cysteine through phenylalanine. CDR3 DNA only is kept here, 33 bases in frame from base 1. V is clipped by 4 bases and J by 4 bases, and the sequence between their germline boundaries is 5 bases long. The time point label corresponds to: about 28 days (+/-7) after the second vaccine dose. AZD1222 recipients whose second dose came at about 4 weeks and those whose second dose came at about 12 weeks were combined into one group, since spike-specific TCR depth and breadth did not differ between the two schedules. Vaccinee samples were obtained from the UK trials COV001 and COV002, which included a single-blind randomized controlled phase 2/3 trial of AZD1222 (ChAdOx1 nCoV-19) in healthy adults. For TCRbeta chain sequencing, PBMC samples were collected from trial participants at day 0 and at day 28 after the second dose.

A note on this clone: Its antigen is unknown. No base-level quality is on record; no much larger clone is a single base apart.

The sequencing here drew on peripheral blood, taken 28 days after the second AZD1222 dose. The chain employs TRBV25-1 and TRBJ2-7; confidence is insufficient to name the D gene. This receptor was identified in an adult who received the AZD1222 COVID-19 vaccine. The DNA is TGTGCCAGCAGTGGAGGTTACGAGCAGTACTTC. It codes for CASSGGYEQYF.